This section outlines one T cell receptor (beta chain) sequence together with its context. The antigen is undetermined. These donors were members of the approximately 120-subject validation cohort, a group separate from the roughly 700-subject first cohort. This record belongs to a study of cytomegalovirus exposure and HLA in healthy donors. General study points: Published work reported that the classifier diagnosed cytomegalovirus status with high specificity and sensitivity.

Assay used: immunoSEQ multiplex PCR; TCRdb lists only in-frame clones, some missing. The repertoire holds some 320,000 clones, with roughly 90% as singletons. This clonotype originated in a woman aged 25 to 39 in good health and CMV-seropositive. Sequences were obtained from PBMCs.

The CDR3 region is CATGLAGGQETQYF. CDR3 coding DNA: TGTGCCACCGGCTTAGCGGGGGGCCAAGAGACCCAGTACTTC. The V call is TRBV28, the J call TRBJ2-5, with 10 bases identical to TRBD2. V dropped 10 bases and J dropped 1; count of bases not matched to a gene: 6. Germline V gene sequence: CDR1 MDHEN, CDR2 SYDVKM. The CDR3 sequence is 14 residues long.